This T cell receptor (beta chain) was observed in a study of T cells in Graves' hyperthyroidism and ophthalmopathy. This clonotype was detected ten times or more. No antigen is known for it. General study points: The model predicted ophthalmopathy a median around 6.5 months before onset. Researchers found most expanded thyroid clonotypes above 0.001 in blood as well. Ophthalmopathy was separated from stable hyperthyroidism by a 13 V-J model.

The CDR3 length is 15 residues. V shed 3 bases and J shed 4 bases, with 14 bases lying between them. Germline CDR1 and CDR2: MNHNS and SASEGT. Based on clinical symptoms, serum thyroxine and TRAb, thyroid ultrasound and orbital computed tomography, diagnoses were reached. Amplification of TCR beta CDR3 regions used RNA as the template. The HTBI primer set served for first-round RT-PCR of the TCR CDR3. A single record per CDR3 protein comes from TCRdb applying MiXCR to the multiplex PCR reads. The table shows under 350,000 distinct CDR3 sequences, with about 18% occurring only once. The chain has TRBV6-1 and TRBJ2-3; TRBD1 might be the D (6 bases). Specimen: blood. This receptor was obtained from a woman in her sixties with Graves' ophthalmopathy. This CDR3 reads CASSEQGTSADTQYF. The CDR3 DNA sequence: TGTGCCAGCAGTGAGCAGGGGACGAGCGCAGATACGCAGTATTTT.